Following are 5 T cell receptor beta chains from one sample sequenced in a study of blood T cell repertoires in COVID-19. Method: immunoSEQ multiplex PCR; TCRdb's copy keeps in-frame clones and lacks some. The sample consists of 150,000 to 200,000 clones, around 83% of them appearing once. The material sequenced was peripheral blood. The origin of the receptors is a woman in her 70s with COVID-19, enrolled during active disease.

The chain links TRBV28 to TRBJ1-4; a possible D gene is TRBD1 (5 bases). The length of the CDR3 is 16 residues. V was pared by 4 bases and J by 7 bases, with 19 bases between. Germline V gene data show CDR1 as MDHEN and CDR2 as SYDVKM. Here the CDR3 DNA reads TGTGCCAGCAGTTCGCCTCAGGGAGGAGTAGGTGAAAAACTGTTTTTT. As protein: CASSSPQGGVGEKLFF. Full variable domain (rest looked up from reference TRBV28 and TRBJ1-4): DVKVTQSSRYLVKRTGEKVFLECVQDMDHENMFWYRQDPGLGLRLIYFSYDVKMKEKGDIPEGYSVSREKKERFSLILESASTNQTSMYLCASSSPQGGVGEKLFFGSGTQLSVL.

CDR3 DNA: TGTGCCAGCAGCCCGGGGACACCGAGGGAGTATTTT. Translating gives CASSPGTPREYF. The rearrangement joins TRBV7-9 to TRBJ2-3, with D possibly TRBD1 on 6 matching bases. V lost 5 bases and J 13 bases, leaving 16 bases between the germline ends. Germline loops: CDR1 SEHNR, CDR2 FQNEAQ (reference sequence). This CDR3 is 12 amino acids long.

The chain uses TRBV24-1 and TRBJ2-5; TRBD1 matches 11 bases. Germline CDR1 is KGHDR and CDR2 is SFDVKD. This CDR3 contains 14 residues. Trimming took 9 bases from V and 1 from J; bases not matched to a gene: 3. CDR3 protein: CATLGTGGQETQYF. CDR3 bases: TGTGCCACCTTGGGGACAGGGGGCCAAGAGACCCAGTACTTC.

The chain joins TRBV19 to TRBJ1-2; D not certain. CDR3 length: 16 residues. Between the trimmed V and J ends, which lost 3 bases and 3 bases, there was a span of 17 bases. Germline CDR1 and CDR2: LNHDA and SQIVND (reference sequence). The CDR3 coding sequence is TGTGCCAGTAGTATTTCTCCCGGCGGGCAGGACTATGGCTACACCTTC. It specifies CASSISPGGQDYGYTF.

The CDR3 nucleotides are TGCGCCAGCTCCCGACAGGCAGATAATTCACCCCTCCACTTT. Translation gives CASSRQADNSPLHF. The J gene is TRBJ1-6, the V gene TRBV4-3; D may be TRBD1 (6 bases). Germline loops: CDR1 LGHNA, CDR2 YSLEER. V was pared by 8 bases and J by 5 bases, with 13 bases between. This CDR3 is built from 14 residues.